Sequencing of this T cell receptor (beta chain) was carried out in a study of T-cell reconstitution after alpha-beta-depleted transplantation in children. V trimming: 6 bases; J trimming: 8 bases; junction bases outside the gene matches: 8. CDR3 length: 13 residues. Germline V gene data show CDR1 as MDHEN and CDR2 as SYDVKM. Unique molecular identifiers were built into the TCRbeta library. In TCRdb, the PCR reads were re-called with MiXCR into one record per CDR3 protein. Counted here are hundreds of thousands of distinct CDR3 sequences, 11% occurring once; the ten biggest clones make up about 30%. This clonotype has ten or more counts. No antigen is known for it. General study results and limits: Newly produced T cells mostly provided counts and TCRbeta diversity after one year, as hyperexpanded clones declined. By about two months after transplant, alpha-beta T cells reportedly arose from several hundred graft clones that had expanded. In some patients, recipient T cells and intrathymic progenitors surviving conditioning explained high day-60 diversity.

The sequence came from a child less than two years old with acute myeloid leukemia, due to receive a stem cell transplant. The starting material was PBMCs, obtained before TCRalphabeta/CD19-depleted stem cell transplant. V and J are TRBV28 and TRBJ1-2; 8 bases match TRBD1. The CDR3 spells CASSSGQGDGYTF. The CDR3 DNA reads TGTGCCAGCAGCTCCGGACAGGGAGACGGCTACACCTTC.